These 23 T cell receptor beta chains came from one sample sequenced in a study of blood T cell repertoires in COVID-19 (dated by TCRdb to 2020 to 2022). Receptor libraries were prepared by the immunoSEQ multiplex PCR assay. Held by TCRdb, this immuneACCESS table contains in-frame sequences only and omits some clones. Under half of the omission traces to an unresolved V gene where checked; the cause of the rest is unknown. This sample is represented by approximately 72,000 clones; approximately 89% of them were singletons. The ten largest clones take up roughly 13% of the sample. The sample was peripheral blood. The receptors were sampled from a woman aged 55-69 years with acute or convalescent COVID-19.

The sample holds a few counts of this clone. The J gene is TRBJ2-1, the V gene TRBV6-1; 8 positions match TRBD2. The CDR3 covers 14 residues. V shed 2 bases and J 6 bases; nucleotides not matched to a gene: 3. Germline values: CDR1 MNHNS, CDR2 SASEGT. The CDR3 here is CASSESGGPNEQFF. The CDR3 DNA is TGTGCCAGCAGTGAATCGGGGGGGCCCAATGAGCAGTTCTTC.

V usage is TRBV4-2 and J usage is TRBJ2-3, with 12 nucleotides matching TRBD2. Germline V CDR1 and CDR2: LGHNA, YNFKEQ. This CDR3 contains 16 residues. The trim removed 1 base at V and 8 bases at J, leaving 7 bases unmatched. This CDR3 is CASSQGASGGALTQYF. The CDR3 DNA follows: TGTGCCAGCAGCCAAGGGGCTAGCGGGGGGGCCCTTACGCAGTATTTT.

This chain uses TRBV5-1 with TRBJ2-1; 9 bases line up with TRBD1. The CDR3 contains 16 residues. J lost 4 bases, V lost 0 bases, and 5 bases had no gene match. Germline V gene lookup returns CDR1 SGHRS and CDR2 YFSETQ. For the CDR3, the DNA is TGCGCCAGCAGCTTGGCCCCGACAGGGGGTTACAATGAGCAGTTCTTC. It yields the protein CASSLAPTGGYNEQFF.

The J gene is TRBJ2-2, the V gene TRBV4-1; TRBD2 agrees at 13 bases. Losses at the gene ends were 1 base for V and 4 bases for J; bases not matched to a gene: 3. Germline V CDR1 and CDR2: MGHRA, YSYEKL. This CDR3 contains 17 residues. In DNA form, the CDR3 reads TGCGCCAGCAGCCAAGGAGGACTAGCGGGGGTCACCGGGGAGCTGTTTTTT. Protein sequence: CASSQGGLAGVTGELFF.

The chain combines TRBV15 with TRBJ2-6; perhaps TRBD1 as D (5 bases). The germline V gene encodes CDR1 LNHNV and CDR2 YYDKDF (reference sequence). V lost 1 base, J lost 2 bases, and 9 bases lay in between. CDR3 length: 16 residues. CDR3 sequence reads: CATSRVVGAGANVLTF. The CDR3 coding sequence is TGTGCCACCAGCAGAGTAGTAGGGGCTGGGGCCAACGTCCTGACTTTC.

V is TRBV5-4 and J is TRBJ1-1; 9 bases agree with TRBD1. Unmatched junction bases numbered 6, after V lost 3 bases and J lost 6 bases. The CDR3 consists of 14 residues. Germline V gives CDR1 SGHNT, CDR2 YYREEE (reference sequence). In DNA, the CDR3 is TGTGCCAGCAGCTCCCGGACAGGGGAAGCTGAAGCTTTCTTT. It codes for CASSSRTGEAEAFF.

This chain joins TRBV29-1 and TRBJ1-2, with 8 bases aligning to TRBD1. CDR1 and CDR2 (germline): SQVTM, ANQGSEA. V shed 3 bases and J 4 bases; nucleotides not matched to a gene: 7. The CDR3 extends over 14 amino acids. CDR3: CSVDYTDRVYGYTF. The DNA of the CDR3 is TGCAGCGTTGATTACACGGACAGGGTCTATGGCTACACCTTC.

The chain carries TRBV10-3 and TRBJ2-1, with 8 bases aligning to TRBD2. Losses at the gene ends were 2 bases for V and 10 bases for J; bases not matched to a gene: 10. The germline gives CDR1 ENHRY, CDR2 SYGVKD. The CDR3 contains 15 residues. The chain's CDR3 is CAISERSGRAAEQFF. CDR3 DNA sequence: TGTGCCATCAGTGAGAGGTCCGGGAGGGCAGCCGAGCAGTTCTTC.

The gene calls are TRBV18 and TRBJ2-7; D gene unclear. Trimming removed 3 bases at V and 3 bases at J, with 18 bases between. The germline gives CDR1 KGHSH, CDR2 LQKENI. CDR3 size: 16 residues. CDR3 residues: CASSPQTTTLGYEQYF. CDR3 nucleotide sequence: TGTGCCAGCTCACCTCAAACGACAACTTTGGGCTACGAGCAGTACTTC.

This clone appeared a single time. The V gene is TRBV11-1, the J gene TRBJ1-6, with TRBD1 identical over 7 bases. Trimming removed 2 bases from V and 3 bases from J; junction bases left unmatched: 1. This CDR3 has 15 amino acids. Germline-derived CDR1 and CDR2 are SGHAT and FQDESV (reference sequence). Here the CDR3 reads CASSLQGDYNSPLHF. Here the CDR3 DNA reads TGTGCCAGCAGCTTACAGGGGGACTATAATTCACCCCTCCACTTT.

This chain joins TRBV5-1 and TRBJ1-2, with D uncertain. The CDR3 extends over 14 amino acids. Germline V lookup: CDR1 SGHRS, CDR2 YFSETQ. Trimming took off 4 bases at V and 4 bases at J, with 14 bases between the two ends. CDR3 in amino acids: CASSPVDAGYGYTF. The CDR3 DNA reads TGCGCCAGCAGCCCAGTTGATGCGGGCTATGGCTACACCTTC.

The chain joins TRBV19 to TRBJ1-2, with 9 bases identical to TRBD1. The germline V gene encodes CDR1 LNHDA and CDR2 SQIVND (reference sequence). CDR3 length: 14 residues. Germline trimming cut 3 bases from V and 9 bases from J; bases unmatched to any gene: 8. Here the CDR3 reads CASSIVTGGGSYTF. In DNA form, the CDR3 reads TGTGCCAGTAGTATCGTGACAGGGGGAGGAAGCTACACCTTC.

This chain joins TRBV7-2 and TRBJ2-6, with 7 bases fitting TRBD1. Trimming at V came to 5 bases and at J to 2 bases, leaving 0 bases not matched to a gene. Germline values: CDR1 SGHTA, CDR2 FQGNSA. CDR3 length equals 14 residues. The CDR3 DNA reads as TGTGCCAGCAGCGACAGGGCTGGGGCCAACGTCCTGACTTTC. It codes for CASSDRAGANVLTF.

This chain connects TRBV28 to TRBJ2-5; 8 positions agree with TRBD1. The CDR3 loop spans 15 amino acids. CDR1 and CDR2 (germline): MDHEN, SYDVKM. Losses at the gene ends were 5 bases for V and 2 bases for J; bases not matched to a gene: 7. CDR3 in DNA: TGTGCCAGCAGTCTTTATGGACAGGGACAAGAGACCCAGTACTTC. The encoded protein is CASSLYGQGQETQYF.

The V call is TRBV2, the J call TRBJ2-2, with a possible D match to TRBD1 (6 bases). Germline CDR1 SNHLY, CDR2 FYNNEI. This CDR3 has 14 residues. Trimming took off 9 bases at V and 1 base at J, with 12 bases between the two ends. In DNA form, the CDR3 reads TGTGCCAGGGAGAGGGGGAGGAACACCGGGGAGCTGTTTTTT. Translation gives CARERGRNTGELFF.

The chain joins TRBV4-1 to TRBJ2-3, with 8 bases fitting TRBD2. Germline CDR1 is MGHRA and CDR2 is YSYEKL. The CDR3 spans 16 residues. The junction had 7 bases not matched to a gene; V was cut back by 1 base and J by 4 bases. The CDR3 bases are TGCGCCAGCAGCCAAGCGAGCGCGGGGGGAGCAGATACGCAGTATTTT. Translation gives CASSQASAGGADTQYF.

The rearrangement uses TRBV3-1 (or the pseudogene TRBV3-2) and TRBJ1-1; D is perhaps TRBD1 (6 bases). V was trimmed by 4 bases and J by 3 bases, leaving 12 bases between them. This CDR3 region has 14 residues. Germline V gene sequence: CDR1 LGHDT, CDR2 YNNKEL (reference sequence). In DNA, the CDR3 is TGTGCCAGCAGCCGGGGGGGCGCGTACACTGAAGCTTTCTTT. It encodes CASSRGGAYTEAFF.

The J gene is TRBJ1-4, the V gene TRBV3-1 (or the pseudogene TRBV3-2), with D tentatively TRBD1 (5 bases). Germline CDR1 and CDR2: LGHDT and YNNKEL (reference sequence). This CDR3 has 16 residues. With 0 bases removed from V and 8 bases from J, the gap between germline ends came to 16 bases. CDR3 region: CASSQDLASGGEKLFF. CDR3 in DNA: TGTGCCAGCAGCCAAGATCTTGCCAGCGGGGGGGAAAAACTGTTTTTT.

The chain couples TRBV9 to TRBJ2-3, with D unresolved. The CDR3 covers 13 residues. Trimming cost V 2 bases and J 0 bases, with 4 bases left between them. Germline CDR1 reads SGDLS; CDR2 reads YYNGEE. The CDR3: CASSVHSTDTQYF. The CDR3 bases are TGTGCCAGCAGCGTTCATAGCACAGATACGCAGTATTTT.

The chain recombines TRBV5-1 with TRBJ2-7, with TRBD2 identical over 9 bases. V was clipped by 0 bases and J by 1 base; unmatched bases: 2. This CDR3 comprises 15 residues. Germline loops: CDR1 SGHRS, CDR2 YFSETQ. In nucleotides, the CDR3 is TGCGCCAGCAGCTTGGCTAGCGGGGAGTCCTACGAGCAGTACTTC. Protein: CASSLASGESYEQYF.

This chain links TRBV3-1 (or the pseudogene TRBV3-2) with TRBJ2-6, with TRBD2 as a possible D gene (7 bases). The V gene's germline CDR1 is LGHDT and CDR2 YNNKEL (reference sequence). The CDR3 sequence is 18 residues long. Trimming took off 0 bases at V and 6 bases at J, with 18 bases between the two ends. CDR3 residues: CASSQESRGGVEANVLTF. CDR3 coding DNA: TGTGCCAGCAGCCAAGAGTCAAGGGGGGGCGTCGAGGCCAACGTCCTGACTTTC.

The sample holds one count of this clone. The chain carries TRBV4-1 and TRBJ2-5; perhaps TRBD2 as D (6 bases). V shed 5 bases and J shed 5 bases, with 18 bases lying between them. The CDR3 loop spans 15 amino acids. The germline V gene has CDR1 MGHRA and CDR2 YSYEKL. The CDR3: CASSYIGLLGETQYF. CDR3 in DNA: TGCGCCAGCAGCTATATTGGACTACTCGGGGAGACCCAGTACTTC.

The chain combines TRBV30 with TRBJ1-2; no firm D call. There are 13 residues in the CDR3. V was trimmed by 4 bases and J by 0 bases, leaving 9 bases between them. Germline V lookup: CDR1 GTSNPN, CDR2 SVGIG (reference sequence). The CDR3 is CAWTWGANYGYTF. The DNA of the CDR3 is TGTGCCTGGACCTGGGGAGCTAACTATGGCTACACCTTC. Supplemented by reference TRBV30 and TRBJ1-2, the full variable domain reads SQTIHQWPATLVQPVGSPLSLECTVEGTSNPNLYWYRQAAGRGLQLLFYSVGIGQISSEVPQNLSASRPQDRQFILSSKKLLLSDSGFYLCAWTWGANYGYTFGSGTRLTVV.